This T cell receptor (beta chain) stems from a study of T cells after yellow fever vaccination. Study-level points and caveats: Contamination by abundant bulk-population clonotypes could be present in FACS-sorted repertoires. The study found a weaker secondary response that peaked faster, day 5 versus 15. Primary-vaccination clones mostly resurfaced post-booster (around 95% CD4, more than 80% CD8).

From the 5' RACE reads, TCRdb called clonotypes with MiXCR, one entry per CDR3 protein. The sample has 400,000 or so distinct CDR3 sequences; approximately 19% are singletons. A few counts support this clonotype. Its antigen is unidentified. V dropped 3 bases and J dropped 2; count of bases not matched to a gene: 3. The CDR3 runs 15 residues. Per the germline V gene, CDR1 is SGHNT and CDR2 is YYREEE (reference sequence). The V gene is TRBV5-4, the J gene TRBJ2-5, with TRBD2 identical over 11 bases. Sample: PBMCs, taken before the yellow fever booster vaccination. The TCR was taken from a man aged 18 to 29 who received the YFV17D yellow fever vaccine. The CDR3, as DNA: TGTGCCAGCAGCTCGGGACTAGCGGCACAAGAGACCCAGTACTTC. This translates into CASSSGLAAQETQYF.